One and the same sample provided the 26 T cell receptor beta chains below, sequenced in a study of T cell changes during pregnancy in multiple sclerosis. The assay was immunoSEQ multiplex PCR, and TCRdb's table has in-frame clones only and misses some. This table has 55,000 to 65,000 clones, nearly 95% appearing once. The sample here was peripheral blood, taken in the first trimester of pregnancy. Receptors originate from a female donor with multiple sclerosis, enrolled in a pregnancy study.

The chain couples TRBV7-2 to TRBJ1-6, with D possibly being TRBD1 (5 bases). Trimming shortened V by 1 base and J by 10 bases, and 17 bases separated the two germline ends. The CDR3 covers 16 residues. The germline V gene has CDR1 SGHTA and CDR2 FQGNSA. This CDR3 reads CASSLEGQAVGSPLHF. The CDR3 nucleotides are TGTGCCAGCAGCTTAGAGGGGCAGGCGGTAGGATCACCCCTCCACTTT. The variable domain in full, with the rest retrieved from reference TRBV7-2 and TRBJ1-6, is GAGVSQSPSNKVTEKGKDVELRCDPISGHTALYWYRQSLGQGLEFLIYFQGNSAPDKSGLPSDRFSAERTGGSVSTLTIQRTQQEDSAVYLCASSLEGQAVGSPLHFGNGTRLTVT.

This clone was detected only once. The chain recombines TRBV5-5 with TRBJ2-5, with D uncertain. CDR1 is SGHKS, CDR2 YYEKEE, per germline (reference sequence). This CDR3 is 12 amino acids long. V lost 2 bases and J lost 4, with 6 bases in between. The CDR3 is CASSFSSETQYF. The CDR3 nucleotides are TGTGCCAGCAGCTTTTCCTCAGAGACCCAGTACTTC. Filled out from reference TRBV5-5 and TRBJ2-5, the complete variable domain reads DAGVTQSPTHLIKTRGQQVTLRCSPISGHKSVSWYQQVLGQGPQFIFQYYEKEERGRGNFPDRFSARQFPNYSSELNVNALLLGDSALYLCASSFSSETQYFGPGTRLLVL.

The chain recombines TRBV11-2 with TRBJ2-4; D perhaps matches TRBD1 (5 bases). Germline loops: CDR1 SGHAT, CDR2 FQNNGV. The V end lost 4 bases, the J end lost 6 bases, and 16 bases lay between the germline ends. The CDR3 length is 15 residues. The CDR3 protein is CASSSAPGWANIQYF. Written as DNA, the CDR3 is TGTGCCAGCAGCTCGGCCCCAGGGTGGGCAAACATTCAGTACTTC.

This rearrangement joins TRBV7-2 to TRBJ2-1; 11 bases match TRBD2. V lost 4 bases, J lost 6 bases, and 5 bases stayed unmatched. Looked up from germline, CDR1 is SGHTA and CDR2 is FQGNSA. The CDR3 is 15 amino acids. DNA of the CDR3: TGTGCCAGCAGCTCTTTAGCGGGGGGGCCCAATGAGCAGTTCTTC. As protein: CASSSLAGGPNEQFF.

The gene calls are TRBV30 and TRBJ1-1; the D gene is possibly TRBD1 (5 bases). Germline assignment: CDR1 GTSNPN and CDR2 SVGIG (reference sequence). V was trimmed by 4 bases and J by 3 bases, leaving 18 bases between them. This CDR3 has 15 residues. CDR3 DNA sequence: TGTGCCTGGACCCAATGGGGCGCCTCCGACACTGAAGCTTTCTTT. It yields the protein CAWTQWGASDTEAFF.

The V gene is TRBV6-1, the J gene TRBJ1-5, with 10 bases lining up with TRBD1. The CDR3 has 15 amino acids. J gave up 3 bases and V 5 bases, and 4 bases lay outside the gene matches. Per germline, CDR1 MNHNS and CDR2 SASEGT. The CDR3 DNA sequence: TGTGCCAGCAGTTGGACAGGGGGTTTCAATCAGCCCCAGCATTTT. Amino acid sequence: CASSWTGGFNQPQHF.

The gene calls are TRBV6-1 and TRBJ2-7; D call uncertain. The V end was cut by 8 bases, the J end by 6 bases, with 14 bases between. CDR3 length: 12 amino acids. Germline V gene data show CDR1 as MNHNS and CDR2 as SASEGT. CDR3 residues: CASLRGFVEQYF. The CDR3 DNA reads TGTGCCAGCTTAAGAGGCTTCGTCGAGCAGTACTTC.

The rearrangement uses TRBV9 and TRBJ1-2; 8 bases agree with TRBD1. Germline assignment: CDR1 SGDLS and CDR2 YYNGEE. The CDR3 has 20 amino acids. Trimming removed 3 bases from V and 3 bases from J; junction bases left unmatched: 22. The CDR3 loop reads CASSGGGGVPGQGGHYGYTF. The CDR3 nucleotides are TGTGCCAGCAGCGGTGGGGGTGGAGTTCCTGGACAGGGTGGGCACTATGGCTACACCTTC.

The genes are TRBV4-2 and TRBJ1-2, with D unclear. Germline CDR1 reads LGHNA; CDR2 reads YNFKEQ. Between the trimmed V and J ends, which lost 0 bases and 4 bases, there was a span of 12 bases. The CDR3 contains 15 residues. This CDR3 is CASSQDRGAPYGYTF. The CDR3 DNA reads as TGTGCCAGCAGCCAAGATCGGGGAGCTCCCTATGGCTACACCTTC.

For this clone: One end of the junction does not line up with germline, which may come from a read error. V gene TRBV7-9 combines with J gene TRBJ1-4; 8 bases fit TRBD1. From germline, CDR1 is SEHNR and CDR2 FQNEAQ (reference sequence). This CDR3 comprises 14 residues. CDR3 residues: CASSPTAGRGRSVF. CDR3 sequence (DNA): TGTGCCAGCAGCCCCACTGCGGGCAGGGGGCGATCGGTTTTT.

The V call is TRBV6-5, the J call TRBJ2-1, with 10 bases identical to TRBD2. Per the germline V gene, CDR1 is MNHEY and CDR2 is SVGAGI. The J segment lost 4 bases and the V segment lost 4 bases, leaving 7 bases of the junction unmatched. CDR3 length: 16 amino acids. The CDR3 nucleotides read TGTGCCAGCAGTTCGACCCCACTAGCGGGGTACAATGAGCAGTTCTTC. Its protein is CASSSTPLAGYNEQFF.

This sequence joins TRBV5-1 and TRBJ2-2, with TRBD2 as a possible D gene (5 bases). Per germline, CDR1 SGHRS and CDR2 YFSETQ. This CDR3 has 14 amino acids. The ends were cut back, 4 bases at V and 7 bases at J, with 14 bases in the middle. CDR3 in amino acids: CASSPSREHGELFF. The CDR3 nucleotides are TGCGCCAGCAGCCCCTCACGGGAACACGGGGAGCTGTTTTTT.

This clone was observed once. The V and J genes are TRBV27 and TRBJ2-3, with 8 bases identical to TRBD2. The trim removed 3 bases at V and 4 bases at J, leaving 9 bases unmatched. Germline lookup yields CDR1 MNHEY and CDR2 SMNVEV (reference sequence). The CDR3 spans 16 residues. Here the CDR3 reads CASSFLAGGGSDTQYF. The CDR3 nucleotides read TGTGCCAGCAGTTTCCTCGCGGGGGGAGGGTCAGATACGCAGTATTTT.

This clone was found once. The CDR3: CASSPGPTPEKLFF. The CDR3 coding sequence is TGTGCCAGCTCACCGGGCCCTACTCCAGAAAAACTGTTTTTT. The genes are TRBV18 and TRBJ1-4, with D uncertain. The germline V gene has CDR1 KGHSH and CDR2 LQKENI. The CDR3 is 14 residues long. V gave up 3 bases and J gave up 8 bases, with 13 bases separating them.

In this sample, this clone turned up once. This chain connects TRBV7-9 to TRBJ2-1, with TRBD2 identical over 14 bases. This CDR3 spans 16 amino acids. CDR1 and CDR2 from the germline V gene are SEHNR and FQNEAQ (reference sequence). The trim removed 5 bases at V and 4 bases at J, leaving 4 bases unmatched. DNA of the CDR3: TGTGCCAGCAGCCGCGGACTAGCGGGGGGATACAATGAGCAGTTCTTC. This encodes CASSRGLAGGYNEQFF.

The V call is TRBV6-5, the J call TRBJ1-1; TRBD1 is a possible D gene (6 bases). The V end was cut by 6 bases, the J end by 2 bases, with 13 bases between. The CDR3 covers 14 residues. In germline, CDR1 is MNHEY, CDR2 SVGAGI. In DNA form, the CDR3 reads TGTGCCAGCAGGGGGACACCAGTTAACACTGAAGCTTTCTTT. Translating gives CASRGTPVNTEAFF.

The CDR3 region is CASSQTATNEKLFF. CDR3 nucleotides: TGTGCCAGCTCACAAACAGCAACTAATGAAAAACTGTTTTTT. This chain connects TRBV2 to TRBJ1-4; D not certain. Germline V gene lookup returns CDR1 SNHLY and CDR2 FYNNEI. Trimming stripped 8 bases from V and 0 bases from J, with 10 bases between. The CDR3 totals 14 residues.

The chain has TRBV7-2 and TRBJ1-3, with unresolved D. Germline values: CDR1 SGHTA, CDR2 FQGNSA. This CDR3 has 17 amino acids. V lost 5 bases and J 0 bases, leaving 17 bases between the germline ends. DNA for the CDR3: TGTGCCAGCAGCATCAGAAAAGGAGGGTACTCTGGAAACACCATATATTTT. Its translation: CASSIRKGGYSGNTIYF. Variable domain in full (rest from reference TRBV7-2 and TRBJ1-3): GAGVSQSPSNKVTEKGKDVELRCDPISGHTALYWYRQSLGQGLEFLIYFQGNSAPDKSGLPSDRFSAERTGGSVSTLTIQRTQQEDSAVYLCASSIRKGGYSGNTIYFGEGSWLTVV.

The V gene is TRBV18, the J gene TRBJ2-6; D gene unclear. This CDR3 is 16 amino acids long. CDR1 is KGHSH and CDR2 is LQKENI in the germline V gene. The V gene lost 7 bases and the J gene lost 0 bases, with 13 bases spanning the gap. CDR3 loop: CASFNPSSSGANVLTF. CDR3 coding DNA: TGTGCCAGCTTTAACCCCTCCAGCTCTGGGGCCAACGTCCTGACTTTC.

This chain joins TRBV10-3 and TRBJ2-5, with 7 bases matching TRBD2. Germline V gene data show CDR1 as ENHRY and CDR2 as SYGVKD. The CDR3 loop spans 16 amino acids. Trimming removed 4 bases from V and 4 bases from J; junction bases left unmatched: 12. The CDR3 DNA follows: TGTGCCATCAGTGGGGGGTACTCCGGCGGGGGAGAGACCCAGTACTTC. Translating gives CAISGGYSGGGETQYF.

For the CDR3, the DNA is TGTGCCAGCAGCTTTAGACTAGCGGGGCCCGCAGATACGCAGTATTTT. Amino acids: CASSFRLAGPADTQYF. This chain uses TRBV11-2 with TRBJ2-3; 11 bases agree with TRBD2. This CDR3 is built from 16 residues. V was pared by 3 bases and J by 4 bases, with 6 bases of the junction left unmatched. From germline, CDR1 is SGHAT and CDR2 FQNNGV.

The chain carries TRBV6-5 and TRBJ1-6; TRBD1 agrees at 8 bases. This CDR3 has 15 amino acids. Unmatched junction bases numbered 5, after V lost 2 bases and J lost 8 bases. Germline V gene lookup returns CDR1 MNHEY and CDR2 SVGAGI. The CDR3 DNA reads TGTGCCAGCAGTTACGGACAGGGTCGAGATTCACCCCTCCACTTT. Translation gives CASSYGQGRDSPLHF.

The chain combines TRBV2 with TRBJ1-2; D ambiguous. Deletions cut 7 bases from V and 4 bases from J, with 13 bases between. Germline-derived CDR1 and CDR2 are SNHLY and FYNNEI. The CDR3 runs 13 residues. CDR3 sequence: CASNTDFVYGYTF. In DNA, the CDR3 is TGTGCCAGCAATACGGACTTTGTCTATGGCTACACCTTC.

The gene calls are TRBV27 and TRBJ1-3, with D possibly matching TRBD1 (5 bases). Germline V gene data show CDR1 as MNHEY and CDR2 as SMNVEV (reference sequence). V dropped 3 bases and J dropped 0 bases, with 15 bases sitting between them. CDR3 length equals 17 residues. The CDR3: CASSFSGAGSSGNTIYF. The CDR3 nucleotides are TGTGCCAGCAGTTTTTCTGGGGCGGGATCCTCTGGAAACACCATATATTTT.

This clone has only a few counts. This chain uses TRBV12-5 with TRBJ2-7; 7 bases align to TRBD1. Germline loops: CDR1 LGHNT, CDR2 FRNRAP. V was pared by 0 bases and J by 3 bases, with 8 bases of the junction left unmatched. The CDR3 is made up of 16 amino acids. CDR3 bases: TGTGCTAGTGGTTTGGTGGCAGGGGGAATGGTCTACGAGCAGTACTTC. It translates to CASGLVAGGMVYEQYF.

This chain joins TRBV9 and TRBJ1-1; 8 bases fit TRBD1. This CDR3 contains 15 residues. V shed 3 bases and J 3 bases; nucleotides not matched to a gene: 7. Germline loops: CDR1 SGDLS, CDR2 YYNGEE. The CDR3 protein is CASSGSQGADTEAFF. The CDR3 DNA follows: TGTGCCAGCAGCGGGTCTCAGGGGGCAGACACTGAAGCTTTCTTT.